The 31 T cell receptor beta chains below all came from one sample that was sequenced in a study of cytomegalovirus exposure and HLA in healthy donors. 13 Jbeta primers and 60 Vbeta primers were used for the PCR. Repertoires were generated with immunoSEQ multiplex PCR, while TCRdb's copy carries only in-frame clones and drops some. The data contain 140,000 or so clones, around a tenth of them singletons. Source material: PBMCs. These receptors originate from a male donor in good health and CMV-seronegative.

The genes are TRBV7-8 and TRBJ1-5, with unresolved D. V lost 5 bases and J 5 bases, leaving 13 bases between the germline ends. CDR3 size: 14 residues. CDR1 is SGHVS and CDR2 is FQNEAQ in the germline V gene. CDR3 DNA sequence: TGTGCCAGCAGCCCCCCGGGAGGGCATCAGCCCCAGCATTTT. It yields the protein CASSPPGGHQPQHF.

V usage is TRBV29-1 and J usage is TRBJ1-1; possibly TRBD1 for D (6 bases). The CDR3 extends over 12 amino acids. Trimming pared 3 bases from V and 3 bases from J, leaving 8 bases between. The germline V gene has CDR1 SQVTM and CDR2 ANQGSEA. This CDR3 reads CSVDRGYTEAFF. The DNA for the CDR3 is TGCAGCGTTGACAGGGGATACACTGAAGCTTTCTTT.

In this sample, this clone turned up a few times. The V gene is TRBV18, the J gene TRBJ2-7; 7 nucleotides line up with TRBD1. The V gene end was trimmed by 3 bases and the J gene end by 7 bases; junction bases not matched to a gene: 6. Germline CDR1 reads KGHSH; CDR2 reads LQKENI. CDR3 length equals 13 residues. CDR3 amino acids: CASSPRDSLEQYF. The CDR3 DNA is TGTGCCAGCTCACCGAGGGACAGCCTAGAGCAGTACTTC.

This clone appeared a few times. This rearrangement joins TRBV1 to TRBJ2-7; the table's D call TRBD1 went unverified against the DNA. TRBV1 is assigned pseudogene status. This CDR3 contains 15 residues. CDR3 amino acids: CTSSQVWTGPYEQYF. In DNA, the CDR3 is TGCACCAGCAGCCAAGTCTGGACAGGACCCTACGAGCAGTACTTC.

The chain joins TRBV18 to TRBJ1-1, with D unclear. V gave up 3 bases and J gave up 3 bases, with 14 bases separating them. Germline loops: CDR1 KGHSH, CDR2 LQKENI. CDR3 length: 15 amino acids. DNA of the CDR3: TGTGCCAGCTCACCTACGACGGGGTTCGACACTGAAGCTTTCTTT. Protein product: CASSPTTGFDTEAFF.

The gene calls are TRBV19 and TRBJ1-5, with D maybe TRBD1 (5 bases). The V gene's germline CDR1 is LNHDA and CDR2 SQIVND (reference sequence). Trimming stripped 6 bases from V and 3 bases from J, with 15 bases between. The CDR3 consists of 15 residues. The CDR3 here is CASREWTRANQPQHF. DNA of the CDR3: TGTGCCAGTAGGGAATGGACAAGGGCCAATCAGCCCCAGCATTTT. The entire variable domain, with the rest obtained from reference TRBV19 and TRBJ1-5, is as follows: DGGITQSPKYLFRKEGQNVTLSCEQNLNHDAMYWYRQDPGQGLRLIYYSQIVNDFQKGDIAEGYSVSREKKESFPLTVTSAQKNPTAFYLCASREWTRANQPQHFGDGTRLSIL.

The chain recombines TRBV6-5 with TRBJ2-4; D is unresolved. The CDR3 extends over 14 amino acids. V shed 6 bases and J shed 1 base, with 10 bases lying between them. Germline CDR1 MNHEY, CDR2 SVGAGI. CDR3 region: CASSRRIAKNIQYF. The CDR3 nucleotides read TGTGCCAGCAGCCGCAGGATCGCCAAAAACATTCAGTACTTC.

This clone was detected only a few times. The identical CDR3 is also encoded by other nucleotide sequences in the sample. This chain connects TRBV20-1 to TRBJ2-5, with D unresolved. Trimming removed 6 bases from V and 3 bases from J, with 5 bases in between. The length of the CDR3 is 10 residues. Germline assignment: CDR1 DFQATT and CDR2 SNEGSKA (reference sequence). The CDR3 DNA follows: TGCAGTGCGCGGAAAGAGACCCAGTACTTC. Translation: CSARKETQYF.

V gene TRBV4-2 combines with J gene TRBJ2-7; the D is unclear. The CDR3 sequence is 12 residues long. CDR1 is LGHNA and CDR2 is YNFKEQ in the germline V gene. Trimming shortened V by 0 bases and J by 3 bases, and 3 bases separated the two germline ends. The CDR3 is CASSQDSYEQYF. CDR3 sequence (DNA): TGTGCCAGCAGCCAAGACAGCTACGAGCAGTACTTC.

This clone was picked up a small number of times. V is TRBV5-6 and J is TRBJ2-3, with a weak D call TRBD2 (5 bases). The CDR3 is made up of 15 amino acids. Germline V gene lookup returns CDR1 SGHDT and CDR2 YYEEEE. Between the trimmed V and J ends, which lost 1 base and 2 bases, there was a span of 11 bases. The CDR3 region is CASSLWNGDTDTQYF. CDR3 sequence (DNA): TGTGCCAGCAGCTTGTGGAACGGGGACACAGATACGCAGTATTTT.

This clone was seen a handful of times. The rearrangement joins TRBV27 to TRBJ2-5; D may be TRBD2 (7 bases). In germline, CDR1 is MNHEY, CDR2 SMNVEV (reference sequence). Trimming took 7 bases from V and 9 from J, leaving 21 bases between them. CDR3 length equals 14 residues. The CDR3 here is CASMLEGGLGPQYF. The CDR3 region has the DNA TGTGCCAGCATGTTGGAGGGGGGGCTAGGCCCCCAGTACTTC.

This clone has only a few counts. This chain uses TRBV9 with TRBJ2-6; D not certain. Germline V CDR1 and CDR2: SGDLS, YYNGEE. Trimming removed 2 bases at V and 0 bases at J, with 6 bases between. The length of the CDR3 is 15 residues. The CDR3 sequence is CASSVRSSGANVLTF. In DNA, the CDR3 is TGTGCCAGCAGCGTGAGGAGCTCTGGGGCCAACGTCCTGACTTTC.

There are a few counts of this clone. V usage is TRBV6-1 and J usage is TRBJ2-1; D may be TRBD2 (5 bases). The germline V gene encodes CDR1 MNHNS and CDR2 SASEGT. The CDR3 sequence is 15 residues long. Trimming shortened V by 2 bases and J by 2 bases, and 10 bases separated the two germline ends. CDR3 region: CASSEQGGPYNEQFF. The CDR3 DNA is TGTGCCAGCAGTGAACAAGGAGGCCCCTACAATGAGCAGTTCTTC.

The table lists this clone with a few counts. This sequence joins TRBV6-1 and TRBJ2-7; D is perhaps TRBD1 (5 bases). The CDR3 sequence is 15 residues long. Germline assignment: CDR1 MNHNS and CDR2 SASEGT. Trimming left V 8 bases short and J 7 bases short, with 24 bases between. CDR3 protein: CASCYDRTRRGEQYF. In nucleotides, the CDR3 is TGTGCCAGCTGCTACGATCGGACAAGAAGGGGAGAGCAGTACTTC.

CDR3 DNA: TGTGCCAGCAGTGCTACTCCGGGGGGGGAGCATACCGGGGAGCTGTTTTTT. Amino acid sequence: CASSATPGGEHTGELFF. This rearrangement joins TRBV6-1 to TRBJ2-2, with 8 bases identical to TRBD2. CDR3 length equals 17 residues. Germline V gene data show CDR1 as MNHNS and CDR2 as SASEGT. With V trimmed by 4 bases and J by 5 bases, 12 bases remained unmatched.

The chain joins TRBV7-9 to TRBJ2-3, with 10 bases lining up with TRBD1. CDR3 length: 17 amino acids. The V gene's germline CDR1 is SEHNR and CDR2 FQNEAQ (reference sequence). The junction had 8 bases not matched to a gene; V was cut back by 4 bases and J by 1 base. The CDR3 nucleotides are TGTGCCAGCAGCTCCGCCGCGGGACAGGGGCGCACAGATACGCAGTATTTT. Its translation is CASSSAAGQGRTDTQYF.

This chain connects TRBV4-1 to TRBJ2-1, with D hard to call. The CDR3 consists of 14 residues. Trimming removed 3 bases at V and 3 bases at J, with 9 bases between. In germline, CDR1 is MGHRA, CDR2 YSYEKL. The CDR3 is CASSHQVGYNEQFF. The CDR3 DNA reads as TGCGCCAGCAGCCATCAGGTGGGCTACAATGAGCAGTTCTTC.

V is TRBV6-6 and J is TRBJ1-5, with D tentatively TRBD1 (5 bases). This CDR3 has 14 residues. V lost 4 bases to trimming and J lost 4 bases, with 11 bases between them. Germline V gives CDR1 MNHNY, CDR2 SVGAGI (reference sequence). The DNA for the CDR3 is TGTGCCAGCAGTTGGAGACAGTTAAATCAGCCCCAGCATTTT. Residues: CASSWRQLNQPQHF.

To note about this clone: Different DNA sequences within this sample yield the same CDR3. This chain links TRBV27 with TRBJ1-3; no firm D call. The germline V gene has CDR1 MNHEY and CDR2 SMNVEV (reference sequence). The CDR3 is made up of 14 amino acids. V shed 0 bases and J shed 3 bases, with 6 bases lying between them. Here the CDR3 DNA reads TGTGCCAGCAGTTTATCGGGAGGTGGAAACACCATATATTTT. This sequence encodes CASSLSGGGNTIYF.

The chain is built from TRBV5-6 and TRBJ2-7; D gene uncertain. This CDR3 is 15 amino acids long. V was clipped by 6 bases and J by 0 bases, with 16 bases between them. The germline V gene encodes CDR1 SGHDT and CDR2 YYEEEE. As DNA, the CDR3 is TGTGCCAGCACCCCCCCCGCCTACAGCTCCTACGAGCAGTACTTC. Its protein is CASTPPAYSSYEQYF.

The J gene is TRBJ2-1, the V gene TRBV28; 11 bases align to TRBD2. Germline CDR1 MDHEN, CDR2 SYDVKM. J was trimmed by 4 bases and V by 7 bases; bases with no gene match: 3. The CDR3 runs to 14 residues. The CDR3 DNA reads as TGTGCCAGCAAGGGACTAGCGGCTTACAATGAGCAGTTCTTC. Translation: CASKGLAAYNEQFF.

In DNA form, the CDR3 reads TGTGCCAGCAGAGCCTCCGGGACAGTTTACTCCTACGAGCAGTACTTC. Its protein product is CASRASGTVYSYEQYF. The J gene is TRBJ2-7, the V gene TRBV27; 7 bases are shared with TRBD1. V gave up 6 bases and J gave up 0 bases; unmatched junction bases: 11. Germline V gives CDR1 MNHEY, CDR2 SMNVEV (reference sequence). The CDR3 runs to 16 residues.

The chain employs TRBV18 and TRBJ1-2, with D possibly TRBD1 on 6 matching bases. The V gene lost 6 bases and the J gene lost 1 base, with 9 bases spanning the gap. The CDR3 runs to 13 residues. Germline CDR1 KGHSH, CDR2 LQKENI. The CDR3 DNA reads as TGTGCCAGCTCTCCGGACAGTAACTATGGCTACACCTTC. This encodes CASSPDSNYGYTF.

This chain joins TRBV18 and TRBJ1-4, with a tentative D call TRBD1 (5 bases). Germline V gene lookup returns CDR1 KGHSH and CDR2 LQKENI. This CDR3 is 17 amino acids long. Trimming pared 4 bases from V and 2 bases from J, leaving 17 bases between. CDR3 in DNA: TGTGCCAGCTCACAACAGCCGGGCAGGGCCACTAATGAAAAACTGTTTTTT. It codes for CASSQQPGRATNEKLFF.

This clone has just a few counts. V gene TRBV15 combines with J gene TRBJ1-2, with 7 bases aligning to TRBD1. Germline V lookup: CDR1 LNHNV, CDR2 YYDKDF (reference sequence). The length of the CDR3 is 14 residues. V was pared by 5 bases and J by 3 bases, with 6 bases of the junction left unmatched. CDR3: CATSQDRVHYGYTF. The CDR3 nucleotides are TGTGCCACCAGCCAAGACAGGGTCCACTATGGCTACACCTTC.

The rearrangement links TRBV28 to TRBJ2-1; D is possibly TRBD1 (5 bases). Trimming cost V 5 bases and J 0 bases, with 14 bases left between them. Germline values: CDR1 MDHEN, CDR2 SYDVKM. The CDR3 contains 16 residues. CDR3 in DNA: TGTGCCAGCAGTGCTCCCACAGGCATCTCCTACAATGAGCAGTTCTTC. Its protein is CASSAPTGISYNEQFF.

The V call is TRBV5-1, the J call TRBJ2-6; D remains unclear. Germline loops: CDR1 SGHRS, CDR2 YFSETQ. The CDR3 runs to 15 residues. Trimming removed 2 bases at V and 0 bases at J, with 6 bases between. The CDR3 coding sequence is TGCGCCAGCAGCTTTTCGGGCTCTGGGGCCAACGTCCTGACTTTC. It encodes CASSFSGSGANVLTF. Complete variable domain (other parts from reference TRBV5-1 and TRBJ2-6): KAGVTQTPRYLIKTRGQQVTLSCSPISGHRSVSWYQQTPGQGLQFLFEYFSETQRNKGNFPGRFSGRQFSNSRSEMNVSTLELGDSALYLCASSFSGSGANVLTFGAGSRLTVL.

The CDR3 reads CASSPDGASGNTIYF. CDR3 coding DNA: TGTGCCAGCAGCCCCGACGGAGCGTCTGGAAACACCATATATTTT. This sequence joins TRBV7-2 and TRBJ1-3, with unresolved D. The V gene's germline CDR1 is SGHTA and CDR2 FQGNSA. V shed 5 bases and J shed 1 base, with 12 bases lying between them. The CDR3 covers 15 residues.

The rearrangement uses TRBV6-5 and TRBJ2-3, with D maybe TRBD2 (6 bases). The CDR3 is made up of 15 amino acids. V was pared by 5 bases and J by 1 base, with 13 bases between. Per germline, CDR1 MNHEY and CDR2 SVGAGI. CDR3 nucleotide sequence: TGTGCCAGCAGTCAGAAGCGGGCCCGCACAGATACGCAGTATTTT. Its protein is CASSQKRARTDTQYF.

The sample holds a few counts of this clone. This chain joins TRBV5-8 and TRBJ2-3; D may be TRBD1 (6 bases). The CDR3 spans 16 residues. Trimming removed 3 bases from V and 5 bases from J, with 19 bases in between. Germline-derived CDR1 and CDR2 are SGHTS and YDEGEE. The CDR3 protein is CASSSRWTAFGDTQYF. CDR3 nucleotides: TGTGCCAGCAGCTCCCGCTGGACAGCCTTCGGAGATACGCAGTATTTT. Variable domain in full (rest from reference TRBV5-8 and TRBJ2-3): EAGVTQSPTHLIKTRGQQATLRCSPISGHTSVYWYQQALGLGLQFLLWYDEGEERNRGNFPPRFSGRQFPNYSSELNVNALELEDSALYLCASSSRWTAFGDTQYFGPGTRLTVL.

This clone was seen a few times. This chain connects TRBV19 to TRBJ2-7, with a tentative D call TRBD1 (5 bases). Germline V CDR1 and CDR2: LNHDA, SQIVND (reference sequence). The CDR3 totals 12 residues. The ends were cut back, 6 bases at V and 6 bases at J, with 12 bases in the middle. The CDR3, as DNA: TGTGCCAGTAGGGCTCCAGGGTTCGAGCAGTACTTC. This encodes CASRAPGFEQYF. Variable domain in full (rest from reference TRBV19 and TRBJ2-7): DGGITQSPKYLFRKEGQNVTLSCEQNLNHDAMYWYRQDPGQGLRLIYYSQIVNDFQKGDIAEGYSVSREKKESFPLTVTSAQKNPTAFYLCASRAPGFEQYFGPGTRLTVT.